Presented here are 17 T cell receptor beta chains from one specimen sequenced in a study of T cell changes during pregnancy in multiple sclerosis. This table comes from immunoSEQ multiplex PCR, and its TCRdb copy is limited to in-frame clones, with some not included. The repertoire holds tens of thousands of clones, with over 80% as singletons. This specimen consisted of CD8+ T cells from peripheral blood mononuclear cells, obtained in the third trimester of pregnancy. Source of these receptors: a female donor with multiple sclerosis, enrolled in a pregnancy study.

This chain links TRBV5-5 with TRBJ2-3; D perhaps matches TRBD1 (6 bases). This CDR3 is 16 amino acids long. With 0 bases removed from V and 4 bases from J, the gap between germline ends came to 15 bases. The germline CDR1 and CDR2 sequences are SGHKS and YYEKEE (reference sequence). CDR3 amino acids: CASSLEQGVFADTQYF. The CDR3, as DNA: TGTGCCAGCAGCTTGGAACAGGGAGTTTTTGCAGATACGCAGTATTTT.

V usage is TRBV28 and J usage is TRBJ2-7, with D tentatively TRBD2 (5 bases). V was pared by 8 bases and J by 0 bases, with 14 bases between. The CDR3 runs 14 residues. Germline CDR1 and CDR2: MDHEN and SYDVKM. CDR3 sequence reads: CASSPGGVSYEQYF. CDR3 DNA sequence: TGTGCCAGCTCGCCCGGAGGAGTCTCCTACGAGCAGTACTTC.

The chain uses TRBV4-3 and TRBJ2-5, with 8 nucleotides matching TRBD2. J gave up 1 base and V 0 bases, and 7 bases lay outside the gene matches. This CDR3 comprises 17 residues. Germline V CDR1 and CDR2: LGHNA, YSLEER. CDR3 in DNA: TGCGCCAGCAGCCAAGATAAGGCGGGGGGCTTCCAAGAGACCCAGTACTTC. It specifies CASSQDKAGGFQETQYF.

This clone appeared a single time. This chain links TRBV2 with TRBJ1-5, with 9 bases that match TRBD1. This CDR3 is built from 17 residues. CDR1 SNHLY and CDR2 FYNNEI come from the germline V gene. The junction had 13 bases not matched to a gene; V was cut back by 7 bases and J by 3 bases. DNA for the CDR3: TGTGCCAGCACCCGGGACAGGGCCCAGGTTATCAATCAGCCCCAGCATTTT. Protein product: CASTRDRAQVINQPQHF.

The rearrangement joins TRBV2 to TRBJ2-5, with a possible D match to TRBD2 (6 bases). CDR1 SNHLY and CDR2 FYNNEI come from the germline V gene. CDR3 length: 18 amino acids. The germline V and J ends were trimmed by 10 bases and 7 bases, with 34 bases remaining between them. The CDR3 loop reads CATRWLEDGFVLRGTQYF. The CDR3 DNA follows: TGTGCCACTCGGTGGCTTGAAGACGGGTTCGTTCTGCGGGGGACCCAGTACTTC.

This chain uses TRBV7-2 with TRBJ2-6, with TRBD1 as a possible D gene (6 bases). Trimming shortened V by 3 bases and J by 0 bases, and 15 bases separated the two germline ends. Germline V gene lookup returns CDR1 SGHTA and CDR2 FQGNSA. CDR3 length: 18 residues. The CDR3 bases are TGTGCCAGCAGCTTCCGGACAGAACTGAGCTCTGGGGCCAACGTCCTGACTTTC. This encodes CASSFRTELSSGANVLTF.

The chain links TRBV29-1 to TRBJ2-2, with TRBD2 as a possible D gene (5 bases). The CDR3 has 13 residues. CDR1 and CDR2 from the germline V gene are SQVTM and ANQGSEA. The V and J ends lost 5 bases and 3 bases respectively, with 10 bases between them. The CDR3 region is CSVPGLDTGELFF. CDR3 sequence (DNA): TGCAGCGTTCCAGGACTGGACACCGGGGAGCTGTTTTTT.

The CDR3 loop is CASRLGLAGNNEQFF. The CDR3 region has the DNA TGTGCCAGCAGACTGGGACTAGCGGGGAACAATGAGCAGTTCTTC. The genes are TRBV28 and TRBJ2-1; 13 bases fit TRBD2. V lost 6 bases and J lost 5; bases outside the gene matches: 4. The length of the CDR3 is 15 residues. Germline CDR1 reads MDHEN; CDR2 reads SYDVKM.

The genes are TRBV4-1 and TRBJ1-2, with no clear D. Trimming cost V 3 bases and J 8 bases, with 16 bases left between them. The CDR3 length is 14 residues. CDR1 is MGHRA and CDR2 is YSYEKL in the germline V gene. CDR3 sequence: CASSQEVADRGYTF. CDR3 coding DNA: TGCGCCAGCAGCCAGGAGGTCGCTGATCGGGGCTACACCTTC.

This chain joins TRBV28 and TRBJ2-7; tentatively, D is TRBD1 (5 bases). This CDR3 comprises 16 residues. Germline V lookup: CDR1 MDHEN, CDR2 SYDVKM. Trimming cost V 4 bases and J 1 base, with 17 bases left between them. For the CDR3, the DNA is TGTGCCAGCAGTTCCACTCGAAAGGGGCCATCCTACGAGCAGTACTTC. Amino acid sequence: CASSSTRKGPSYEQYF. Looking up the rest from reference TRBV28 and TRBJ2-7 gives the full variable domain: DVKVTQSSRYLVKRTGEKVFLECVQDMDHENMFWYRQDPGLGLRLIYFSYDVKMKEKGDIPEGYSVSREKKERFSLILESASTNQTSMYLCASSSTRKGPSYEQYFGPGTRLTVT.

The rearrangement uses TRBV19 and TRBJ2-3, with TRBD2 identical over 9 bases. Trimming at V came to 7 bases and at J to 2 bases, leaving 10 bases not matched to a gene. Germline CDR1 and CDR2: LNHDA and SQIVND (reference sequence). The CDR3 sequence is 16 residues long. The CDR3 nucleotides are TGTGCCAGTATCCCCGGAGCGGGAGGTCCCACAGATACGCAGTATTTT. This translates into CASIPGAGGPTDTQYF.

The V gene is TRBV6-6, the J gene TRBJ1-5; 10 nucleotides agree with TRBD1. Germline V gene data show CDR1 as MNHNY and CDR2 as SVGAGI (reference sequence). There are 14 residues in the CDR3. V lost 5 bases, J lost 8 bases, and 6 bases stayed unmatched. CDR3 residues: CASSKDRGFEPQHF. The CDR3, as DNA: TGTGCCAGCAGTAAGGACAGGGGGTTTGAGCCCCAGCATTTT.

The CDR3 reads CASSPVQGGSDNSPLHF. CDR3 coding DNA: TGCGCCAGCAGCCCCGTGCAGGGAGGGTCAGATAATTCACCCCTCCACTTT. The chain has TRBV4-3 and TRBJ1-6; tentatively, D is TRBD1 (5 bases). This CDR3 is built from 17 residues. Germline V CDR1 and CDR2: LGHNA, YSLEER. V gave up 4 bases and J gave up 5 bases, with 18 bases separating them.

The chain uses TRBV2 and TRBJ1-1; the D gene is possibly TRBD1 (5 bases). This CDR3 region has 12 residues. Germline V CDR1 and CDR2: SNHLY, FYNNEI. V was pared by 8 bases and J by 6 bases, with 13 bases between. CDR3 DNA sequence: TGTGCCAGCCAGGGTAGAGTTGCTGAAGCTTTCTTT. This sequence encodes CASQGRVAEAFF.

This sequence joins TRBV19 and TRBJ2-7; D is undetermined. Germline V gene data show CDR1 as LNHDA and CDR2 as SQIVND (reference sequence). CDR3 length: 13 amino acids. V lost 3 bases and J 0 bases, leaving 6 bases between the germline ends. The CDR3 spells CASSIGRSYEQYF. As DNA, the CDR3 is TGTGCCAGTAGTATTGGGCGCTCCTACGAGCAGTACTTC. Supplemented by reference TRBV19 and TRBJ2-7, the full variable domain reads DGGITQSPKYLFRKEGQNVTLSCEQNLNHDAMYWYRQDPGQGLRLIYYSQIVNDFQKGDIAEGYSVSREKKESFPLTVTSAQKNPTAFYLCASSIGRSYEQYFGPGTRLTVT.

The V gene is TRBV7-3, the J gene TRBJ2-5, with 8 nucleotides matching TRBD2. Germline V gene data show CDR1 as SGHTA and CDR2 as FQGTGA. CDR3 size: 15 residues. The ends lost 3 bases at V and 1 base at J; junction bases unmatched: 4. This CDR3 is CASSLGLGGQETQYF. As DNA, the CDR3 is TGTGCCAGCAGCTTGGGACTAGGGGGCCAAGAGACCCAGTACTTC.

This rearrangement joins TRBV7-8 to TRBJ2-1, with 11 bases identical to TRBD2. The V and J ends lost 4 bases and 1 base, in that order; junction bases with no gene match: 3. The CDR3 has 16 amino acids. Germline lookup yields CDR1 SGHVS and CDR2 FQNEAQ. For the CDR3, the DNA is TGTGCCAGCAGCTCGATAGCGGGAGGGTCCTACAATGAGCAGTTCTTC. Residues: CASSSIAGGSYNEQFF.